The rows below give T cell receptor beta chains drawn from one sample of a study of Ad26.COV2.S vaccination and SARS-CoV-2 variants. Produced via immunoSEQ multiplex PCR; TCRdb's table is partial and in-frame only. The sample has 380,000 or so clones, 83% seen once. The source material was peripheral blood, sampled in a trial of Ad26.COV2.S vaccine versus placebo. Every receptor here comes from a person between 18 and 65 years old who received the Ad26.COV2.S COVID-19 vaccine or a placebo. Both conserved end residues are trimmed from each CDR3. Each record gives: V gene, J gene, CDR3 protein.

V gene: TRBV7-3
J gene: TRBJ2-1
CDR3 protein: ASSLDRGFRF

V gene: TRBV6-4
J gene: TRBJ2-3
CDR3 protein: ASRDSTDTQY

V gene: TRBV7-2
J gene: TRBJ1-6
CDR3 protein: ASSLDSPLH

V gene: TRBV19
J gene: TRBJ1-2
CDR3 protein: ASSIIHRQGGYGYT

V gene: TRBV6-5
J gene: TRBJ1-1
CDR3 protein: ASRDPVPTEAF

V gene: TRBV6-6
J gene: TRBJ2-7
CDR3 protein: ASSLEEGTGQY

V gene: TRBV2
J gene: TRBJ1-1
CDR3 protein: ASSVTGENTEAF

V gene: TRBV7-9
J gene: TRBJ2-7
CDR3 protein: ASSPRLRVDEQY

V gene: TRBV3-1/TRBV3-2
J gene: TRBJ1-5
CDR3 protein: ASRESGDINQPQH

V gene: TRBV12-3/TRBV12-4
J gene: TRBJ2-3
CDR3 protein: ASSTGYTDTQY

V gene: TRBV2
J gene: TRBJ1-1
CDR3 protein: ASSERTGEAF

V gene: TRBV18
J gene: TRBJ2-2
CDR3 protein: ASSPRSSGGRELF

V gene: TRBV27
J gene: TRBJ1-3
CDR3 protein: ASSRIWKDTIY

V gene: TRBV24-1
J gene: TRBJ2-3
CDR3 protein: ATSDSRTGHTQY

V gene: TRBV7-6
J gene: TRBJ2-5
CDR3 protein: ASSHLGRWETQY

V gene: TRBV7-9
J gene: TRBJ2-7
CDR3 protein: ASSFGQNYEQY

V gene: TRBV5-5
J gene: TRBJ2-5
CDR3 protein: ASSFRGAMYQETQY

V gene: TRBV10-1
J gene: TRBJ1-1
CDR3 protein: ASSERVKDLAEAF

V gene: TRBV5-1
J gene: TRBJ1-2
CDR3 protein: ASQLLTGLYGYT

V gene: TRBV24-1
J gene: TRBJ1-2
CDR3 protein: ATNGGADGYT

V gene: TRBV3-1/TRBV3-2
J gene: TRBJ1-3
CDR3 protein: ASSQVLGNTIY

V gene: TRBV6-5
J gene: TRBJ2-7
CDR3 protein: ASGNRREQY

V gene: TRBV5-5
J gene: TRBJ2-3
CDR3 protein: ASSLGSTDTQY

V gene: TRBV2
J gene: TRBJ2-7
CDR3 protein: ASNRGTGGEEQY

V gene: TRBV6-5
J gene: TRBJ1-2
CDR3 protein: ASSYVRGHYGYT

V gene: TRBV9
J gene: TRBJ2-7
CDR3 protein: ASSVDSGPYEQY

V gene: TRBV19
J gene: TRBJ2-3
CDR3 protein: ASGFGRVGDTQY

V gene: TRBV27
J gene: TRBJ1-6
CDR3 protein: ASSLAGGSPLH

V gene: TRBV12-3/TRBV12-4
J gene: TRBJ1-2
CDR3 protein: ASSLGGGLGYT

V gene: TRBV6-5
J gene: TRBJ2-1
CDR3 protein: ASSSWDSPYNEQF

V gene: TRBV11-3
J gene: TRBJ2-7
CDR3 protein: ASSLDLTSEYEQY

V gene: TRBV7-9
J gene: TRBJ2-1
CDR3 protein: ASSLTGGRGNEQF

V gene: TRBV2
J gene: TRBJ1-1
CDR3 protein: ASSRQNMNTEAF

V gene: TRBV3-1/TRBV3-2
J gene: TRBJ1-3
CDR3 protein: ASSQRHSGNTIY

V gene: TRBV2
J gene: TRBJ1-4
CDR3 protein: ASSEEGSNEKLF

V gene: TRBV3-1/TRBV3-2
J gene: TRBJ2-5
CDR3 protein: ASSQDLETQY

V gene: TRBV12-5
J gene: TRBJ1-3
CDR3 protein: ASARTGSGNTIY

V gene: TRBV15
J gene: TRBJ2-6
CDR3 protein: ATSSRKAGANVLT

V gene: TRBV6-5
J gene: TRBJ1-1
CDR3 protein: ASRRHWEGRTEAF

V gene: TRBV11-1
J gene: TRBJ1-1
CDR3 protein: ASSFILNTEAF

V gene: TRBV6-5
J gene: TRBJ1-5
CDR3 protein: ASSLTILQPQH

V gene: TRBV5-1
J gene: TRBJ2-1
CDR3 protein: ASSLVGYGNEQF

V gene: TRBV6-5
J gene: TRBJ2-5
CDR3 protein: ASATKETQY

V gene: TRBV7-9
J gene: TRBJ2-1
CDR3 protein: ASSRPGTRGNEQF

V gene: TRBV6-1
J gene: TRBJ2-7
CDR3 protein: ASSERTALSKQY

V gene: TRBV7-9
J gene: TRBJ2-1
CDR3 protein: ASSPGRTSGAYNEQF

V gene: TRBV7-6
J gene: TRBJ2-2
CDR3 protein: ASSLAYTGELF

V gene: TRBV4-1
J gene: TRBJ1-5
CDR3 protein: ASSQEGSHQPQH

V gene: TRBV7-9
J gene: TRBJ1-1
CDR3 protein: ASSRTGSTEAF

V gene: TRBV10-3
J gene: TRBJ2-5
CDR3 protein: AITPGTRETQY

V gene: TRBV29-1
J gene: TRBJ1-6
CDR3 protein: SVHGLNTGVRNSPLH

V gene: TRBV28
J gene: TRBJ2-1
CDR3 protein: GSSSYNEQF